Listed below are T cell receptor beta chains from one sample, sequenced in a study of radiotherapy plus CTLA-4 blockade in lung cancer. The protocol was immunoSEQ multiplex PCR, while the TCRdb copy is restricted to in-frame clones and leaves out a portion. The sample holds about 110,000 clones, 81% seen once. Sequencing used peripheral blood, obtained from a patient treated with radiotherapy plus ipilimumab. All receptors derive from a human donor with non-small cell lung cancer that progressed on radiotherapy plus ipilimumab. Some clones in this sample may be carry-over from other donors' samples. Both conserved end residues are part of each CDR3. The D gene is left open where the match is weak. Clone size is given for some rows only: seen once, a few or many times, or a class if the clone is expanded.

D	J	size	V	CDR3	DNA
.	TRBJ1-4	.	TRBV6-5	CASSSPERNEKLFF	TGTGCCAGCAGTTCACCAGAAAGGAATGAAAAACTGTTTTTT
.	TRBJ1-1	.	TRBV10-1	CASSGGFYTEAFF	TGCGCCAGCAGTGGGGGGTTTTACACTGAAGCTTTCTTT
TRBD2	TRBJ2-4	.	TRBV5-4	CASSLPGSGENIQYF	TGTGCCAGCAGCTTGCCGGGTAGCGGGGAAAACATTCAGTACTTC
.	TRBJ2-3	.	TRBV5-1	CASSLGQDSSTDTQYF	TGCGCCAGCAGCTTGGGACAGGATTCTTCCACAGATACGCAGTATTTT
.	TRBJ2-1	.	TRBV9	CASSVVGGVGSYNEQFF	TGTGCCAGCAGCGTAGTCGGAGGCGTGGGTTCCTACAATGAGCAGTTCTTC
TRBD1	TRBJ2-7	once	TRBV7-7	CASSRQGEGEQYF	TGTGCTAGCAGCCGACAGGGGGAGGGCGAGCAGTACTTC
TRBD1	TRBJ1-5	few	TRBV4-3	CASSQEWQGADQPQHF	TGCGCCAGCAGCCAAGAGTGGCAGGGGGCAGATCAGCCCCAGCATTTT
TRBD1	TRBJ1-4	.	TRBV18	CASSPPDRGQEKLFF	TGTGCCAGCTCACCACCGGACAGGGGGCAGGAAAAACTGTTTTTT
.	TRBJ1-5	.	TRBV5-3	CARSLAGEGGNQPQHF	TGTGCCAGAAGCTTGGCAGGGGAAGGGGGCAATCAGCCCCAGCATTTT
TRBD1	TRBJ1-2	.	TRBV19	CASSILTSGQGNYGYTF	TGTGCCAGTAGTATCCTAACTTCGGGACAGGGGAACTATGGCTACACCTTC
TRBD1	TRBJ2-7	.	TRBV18	CASSPTGLNSYEQYF	TGTGCCAGCTCACCGACAGGGTTAAATTCCTACGAGCAGTACTTC
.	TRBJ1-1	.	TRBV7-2	CASSPPSPEAFF	TGTGCCAGCAGCCCACCAAGCCCTGAAGCTTTCTTT
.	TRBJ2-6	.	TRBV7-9	CASSLAGANVLTF	TGTGCCAGCAGCTTAGCTGGGGCCAACGTCCTGACTTTC
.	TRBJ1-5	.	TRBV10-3	CAISPDSNQPQHF	TGTGCCATCAGTCCGGACAGCAATCAGCCCCAGCATTTT
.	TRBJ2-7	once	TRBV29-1	CSVAEVSYEQYF	TGCAGCGTTGCCGAGGTCTCCTACGAGCAGTACTTC
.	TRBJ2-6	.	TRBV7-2	CASSLGGGANVLTF	TGTGCCAGCAGCTTAGGCGGTGGGGCCAACGTCCTGACTTTC
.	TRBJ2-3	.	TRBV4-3	CASSQTLVGTDTQYF	TGCGCCAGCAGCCAGACTCTCGTAGGTACAGATACGCAGTATTTT
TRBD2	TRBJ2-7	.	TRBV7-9	CASSLPWSGGLYEQYF	TGTGCCAGCAGCTTGCCCTGGAGCGGGGGGCTCTACGAGCAGTACTTC
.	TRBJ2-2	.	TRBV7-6	CASKGGTSLDTGELFF	TGTGCCAGCAAAGGAGGAACTAGCTTGGACACCGGGGAGCTGTTTTTT
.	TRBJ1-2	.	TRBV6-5	CASSRGVNYGYTF	TGTGCCAGCAGTCGGGGAGTAAACTATGGCTACACCTTC
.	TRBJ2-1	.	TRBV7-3	CASSLNRNNEQFF	TGTGCCAGCAGCTTGAACCGTAACAATGAGCAGTTCTTC
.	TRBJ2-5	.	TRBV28	CASSRRMGQETQYF	TGTGCCAGCAGCAGGAGGATGGGGCAAGAGACCCAGTACTTC
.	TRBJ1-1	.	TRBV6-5	CASSLTGMNTEAFF	TGTGCCAGCAGCTTAACAGGGATGAACACTGAAGCTTTCTTT
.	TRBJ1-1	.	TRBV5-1	CASSPAGFLMNTEAFF	TGCGCCAGCAGCCCCGCCGGCTTTCTAATGAACACTGAAGCTTTCTTT
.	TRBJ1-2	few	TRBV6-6	CASSYRTGSGYTF	TGTGCCAGCAGTTACCGTACGGGTTCTGGCTACACCTTC
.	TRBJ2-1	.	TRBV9	CASSVGVTVGRNEQFF	TGTGCCAGCAGCGTAGGGGTGACGGTAGGTAGAAATGAGCAGTTCTTC
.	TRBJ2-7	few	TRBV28	CASSDYPTRRGIYEQYF	TGTGCCAGCAGCGATTACCCAACTAGGAGAGGGATTTACGAGCAGTACTTC
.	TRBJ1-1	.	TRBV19	CASSLAEDTEAFF	TGTGCCAGTAGTCTTGCAGAGGACACTGAAGCTTTCTTT
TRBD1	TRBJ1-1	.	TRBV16	CASSHPTGLPEAFF	TGTGCCAGCAGCCACCCGACAGGGCTACCTGAAGCTTTCTTT
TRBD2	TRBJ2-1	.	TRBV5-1	CASSLLAGGENEQFF	TGCGCCAGCAGCTTGCTAGCGGGGGGGGAGAATGAGCAGTTCTTC
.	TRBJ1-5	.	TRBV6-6	CASSYGQGGSNQPQHF	TGTGCCAGCAGTTACGGGCAGGGAGGAAGCAATCAGCCCCAGCATTTT
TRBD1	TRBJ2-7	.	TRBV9	CASNRQGGEYEQYF	TGTGCCAGCAACCGACAGGGGGGAGAATACGAGCAGTACTTC
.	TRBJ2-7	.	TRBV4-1	CASSQDGAYEQYF	TGCGCCAGCAGCCAAGACGGAGCCTACGAGCAGTACTTC
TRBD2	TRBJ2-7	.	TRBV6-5	CASRSQRGVSYEQYF	TGTGCCAGCAGATCCCAGCGGGGGGTATCCTACGAGCAGTACTTC
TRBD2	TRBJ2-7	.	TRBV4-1	CASSQGLAGDYEQYF	TGCGCCAGCAGCCAAGGGCTAGCGGGGGATTACGAGCAGTACTTC
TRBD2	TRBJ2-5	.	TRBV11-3	CASSSGTSGGAWETQYF	TGTGCCAGCAGCTCCGGGACTAGCGGGGGGGCCTGGGAGACCCAGTACTTC
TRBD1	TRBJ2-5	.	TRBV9	CASSPLGQGGETQYF	TGTGCCAGCAGCCCACTGGGACAGGGGGGGGAGACCCAGTACTTC
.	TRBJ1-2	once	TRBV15	CATSRGGVANYGYTF	TGTGCCACCAGCAGGGGCGGAGTAGCTAACTATGGCTACACCTTC
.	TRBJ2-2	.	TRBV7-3	CAVRAGNTGELFF	TGTGCCGTACGGGCAGGGAACACCGGGGAGCTGTTTTTT
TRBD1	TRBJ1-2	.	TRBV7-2	CASSRQGNYGYTF	TGTGCCAGCAGTCGACAGGGGAACTATGGCTACACCTTC
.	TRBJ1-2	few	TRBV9	CASSAAGNYGYTF	TGTGCCAGCAGCGCCGCGGGGAACTATGGCTACACCTTC
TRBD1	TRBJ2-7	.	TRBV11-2	CASSSESDRPYEQYF	TGTGCCAGCAGCTCAGAATCGGACAGGCCCTACGAGCAGTACTTC
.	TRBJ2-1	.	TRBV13	CASTRGLSYNEQFF	TGTGCCAGCACCCGGGGGCTCTCCTACAATGAGCAGTTCTTC
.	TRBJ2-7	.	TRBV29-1	CSVGPGHSSYEQYF	TGCAGCGTTGGACCGGGACATTCTTCCTACGAGCAGTACTTC
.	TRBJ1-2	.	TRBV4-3	CASSQLATWGFGGYTF	TGCGCCAGCAGCCAACTTGCGACTTGGGGGTTTGGTGGCTACACCTTC
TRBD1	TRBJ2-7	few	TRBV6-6	CASRGTGGREQYF	TGTGCCAGCCGCGGGACAGGGGGTCGCGAGCAGTACTTC
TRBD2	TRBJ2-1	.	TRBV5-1	CASSLARLAGDEQFF	TGCGCCAGCAGCTTGGCCCGGCTAGCGGGGGATGAGCAGTTCTTC
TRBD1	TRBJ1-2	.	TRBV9	CASSSPTGRGGYTF	TGTGCCAGCAGCTCCCCGACAGGGAGGGGAGGCTACACCTTC
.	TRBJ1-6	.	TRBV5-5	CASSLRLSGPSPLHF	TGTGCCAGCAGCTTGCGATTGTCAGGCCCTTCACCCCTCCACTTT
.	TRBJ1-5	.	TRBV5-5	CASSLEGQPQHF	TGTGCCAGCAGCTTGGAGGGTCAGCCCCAGCATTTT
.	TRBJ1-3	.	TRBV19	CATTGSWSGNTIYF	TGTGCCACCACCGGATCCTGGTCTGGAAACACCATATATTTT
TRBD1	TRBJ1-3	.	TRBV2	CASRTGKGGNTIYF	TGTGCCTCCCGGACAGGGAAGGGAGGAAACACCATATATTTT
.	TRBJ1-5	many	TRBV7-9	CASSPQGNQPQHF	TGTGCCAGCAGCCCTCAGGGAAATCAGCCCCAGCATTTT